Listed below are T cell receptor beta chains from one sample, sequenced in a study of shared clonotypes between healthy human individuals. Sequencing used immunoSEQ multiplex PCR; TCRdb keeps in-frame clones, though not all of them. The sample records over a million clones, more than 95% being singletons. Sequenced: naive CD4+ T cells sorted from blood. These TCRs come from a young man in good health. Both conserved end residues are part of each CDR3. The D gene is left open where the match is weak. Expanded clones get a size class; other rows say once, few or many, or leave the size out.

size	J	D	V	CDR3	DNA
.	TRBJ1-1	.	TRBV9	CASSVANMGNTEAFF	TGTGCCAGCAGCGTAGCGAATATGGGGAACACTGAAGCTTTCTTT
.	TRBJ2-3	TRBD1	TRBV6-1	CASSSRDRETDTQYF	TGTGCCAGCAGTTCCCGGGACAGGGAAACAGATACGCAGTATTTT
.	TRBJ1-1	.	TRBV28	CASSLPPMNTEAFF	TGTGCCAGCAGTCTCCCGCCCATGAACACTGAAGCTTTCTTT
.	TRBJ2-2	.	TRBV11-2	CASSLDSTGELFF	TGTGCCAGCAGCTTAGACAGCACCGGGGAGCTGTTTTTT
.	TRBJ1-1	.	TRBV29-1	CSVDSPTGAFF	TGCAGCGTTGATTCCCCTACTGGGGCTTTCTTT
.	TRBJ2-5	.	TRBV11-2	CASSSWTEQETQYF	TGTGCCAGCAGCTCCTGGACGGAGCAAGAGACCCAGTACTTC
.	TRBJ1-1	.	TRBV4-3	CASSQDRVNTEAFF	TGCGCCAGCAGCCAAGACAGGGTGAACACTGAAGCTTTCTTT
once	TRBJ2-1	.	TRBV5-1	CASSFRDGKGEQFF	TGCGCCAGCAGCTTCCGGGACGGTAAGGGTGAGCAGTTCTTC
.	TRBJ2-2	TRBD2	TRBV29-1	CSAAGLAGPNTGELFF	TGCAGCGCGGCGGGACTAGCGGGACCGAACACCGGGGAGCTGTTTTTT
.	TRBJ2-1	TRBD2	TRBV7-3	CASSLSSGSSYNEQFF	TGTGCCAGCAGCTTATCAAGCGGGAGCTCCTACAATGAGCAGTTCTTC
.	TRBJ1-5	.	TRBV18	CASSPENQPQHF	TGTGCCAGCTCACCGGAGAATCAGCCCCAGCATTTT
.	TRBJ2-1	TRBD2	TRBV6-1	CASSDVGLQNYNEQFF	TGTGCCAGCAGTGATGTGGGACTACAGAATTACAATGAGCAGTTCTTC
.	TRBJ1-2	TRBD1	TRBV5-1	CASSHGTGGKGGGYTF	TGCGCCAGCAGCCACGGGACAGGGGGGAAAGGTGGTGGCTACACCTTC
.	TRBJ2-1	TRBD2	TRBV7-2	CASSLALVSGRNEQFF	TGTGCCAGCAGCTTAGCGTTGGTTAGCGGGAGAAATGAGCAGTTCTTC
.	TRBJ2-3	.	TRBV29-1	CSVEDLADTDTQYF	TGCAGCGTTGAAGATCTCGCGGACACAGATACGCAGTATTTT
.	TRBJ2-5	TRBD2	TRBV25-1	CASALLSGGRGETQYF	TGTGCCAGCGCCCTGCTTTCGGGAGGCCGGGGAGAGACCCAGTACTTC
.	TRBJ2-7	TRBD2	TRBV5-4	CASSLELAGAYNYEQYF	TGTGCCAGCAGCTTGGAACTAGCGGGAGCCTATAACTACGAGCAGTACTTC
.	TRBJ2-2	.	TRBV15	CATSRAGEVRGELFF	TGTGCCACCAGCAGGGCTGGGGAGGTTAGAGGGGAGCTGTTTTTT
.	TRBJ1-3	.	TRBV7-9	CASSWDRTGNTIYF	TGTGCCAGCAGCTGGGACCGGACAGGAAACACCATATATTTT
.	TRBJ1-4	.	TRBV7-6	CASSDLRGTNEKLFF	TGTGCCAGCAGCGATCTACGGGGAACTAATGAAAAACTGTTTTTT
.	TRBJ1-5	.	TRBV28	CASSLWAVPNQPQHF	TGTGCCAGCAGTTTATGGGCAGTTCCGAATCAGCCCCAGCATTTT
.	TRBJ1-2	.	TRBV30	CAWERPAISNYGYTF	TGTGCCTGGGAGCGGCCCGCGATTTCTAACTATGGCTACACCTTC
.	TRBJ2-7	TRBD1	TRBV18	CASSQGTGDVGEQYF	TGTGCCAGCTCACAAGGGACAGGGGATGTCGGCGAGCAGTACTTC
.	TRBJ1-4	.	TRBV10-3	CAISDSKEKLFF	TGTGCCATCAGTGACTCTAAAGAAAAACTGTTTTTT
.	TRBJ1-1	.	TRBV5-1	CASSSSEGSTEAFF	TGCGCCAGCAGTTCGTCGGAAGGGAGCACTGAAGCTTTCTTT
.	TRBJ2-7	.	TRBV9	CASSVGGATYEQYF	TGTGCCAGCAGCGTAGGCGGGGCCACCTACGAGCAGTACTTC
.	TRBJ2-5	.	TRBV5-1	CASSPGRETQYF	TGCGCCAGCAGCCCCGGCCGTGAGACCCAGTACTTC
.	TRBJ2-7	TRBD1	TRBV4-3	CASSQAGTGTHEQYF	TGCGCCAGCAGCCAAGCCGGGACAGGGACCCACGAGCAGTACTTC
.	TRBJ2-6	.	TRBV5-6	CASSLNRGASPGANVLTF	TGTGCCAGCAGCTTGAATCGGGGGGCGAGCCCTGGGGCCAACGTCCTGACTTTC
.	TRBJ1-2	.	TRBV6-1	CASSPLPYGYTF	TGTGCCAGCTCGCCCCTCCCGTATGGCTACACCTTC
.	TRBJ2-7	.	TRBV5-4	CASSSRLSYEQYF	TGTGCCAGCAGCTCACGGCTTTCCTACGAGCAGTACTTC
.	TRBJ2-3	.	TRBV2	CASSERTGTDTQYF	TGTGCCAGCAGTGAAAGGACCGGCACAGATACGCAGTATTTT
.	TRBJ1-2	.	TRBV14	CASSQVSSSPGYTF	TGTGCCAGCAGCCAAGTCTCGTCCAGTCCTGGCTACACCTTC
.	TRBJ2-1	.	TRBV7-7	CASSLSSTNEQFF	TGTGCCAGCAGCTTAAGCTCTACGAATGAGCAGTTCTTC
.	TRBJ2-2	TRBD2	TRBV5-1	CASSMGLAGTNTGELFF	TGCGCCAGCAGCATGGGACTAGCGGGGACGAACACCGGGGAGCTGTTTTTT
.	TRBJ2-3	.	TRBV30	CAWSASSGYTQYF	TGTGCCTGGAGTGCTTCTTCCGGCTATACGCAGTATTTT
once	TRBJ1-1	.	TRBV29-1	CSVRSRLMNTEAFF	TGCAGCGTTCGCTCCCGCTTAATGAACACTGAAGCTTTCTTT
.	TRBJ1-2	.	TRBV10-3	CASRDNNYGYTF	TGTGCCTCGCGGGACAACAACTATGGCTACACCTTC
.	TRBJ2-6	.	TRBV7-3	CASSSKGQGSPNVLTF	TGTGCCAGCAGCTCAAAGGGGCAGGGGTCACCCAACGTCCTGACTTTC
.	TRBJ1-1	TRBD1	TRBV7-3	CASSLTGTATQAFF	TGTGCCAGCAGCTTAACGGGGACAGCCACACAAGCTTTCTTT